One sample yielded the 32 T cell receptor beta chains listed below, sequenced in a study of blood T cell repertoires in COVID-19. This table comes from immunoSEQ multiplex PCR, and its TCRdb copy is limited to in-frame clones, with some not included. The sample includes 200,000 to 250,000 clones, roughly 80% of them seen just once. The sequenced sample was peripheral blood. The receptors come from a woman in her 70s with acute or convalescent COVID-19.

This clone was recorded once. CDR3 sequence reads: CAMSANSGNTIYF. In nucleotides, the CDR3 is TGTGCCATGAGTGCAAACTCTGGAAACACCATATATTTT. The gene calls are TRBV19 and TRBJ1-3; D is unclear. This CDR3 region has 13 residues. V gave up 10 bases and J gave up 0 bases, with 10 bases separating them. Germline CDR1 is LNHDA and CDR2 is SQIVND (reference sequence).

This clone was seen only a few times. The chain couples TRBV29-1 to TRBJ1-2, with D tentatively TRBD1 (6 bases). V lost 5 bases and J 5 bases, leaving 12 bases between the germline ends. CDR3 length: 12 residues. Germline V gene lookup returns CDR1 SQVTM and CDR2 ANQGSEA. CDR3 in amino acids: CSVRQGNYGYTF. Here the CDR3 DNA reads TGCAGCGTTCGGCAGGGGAATTATGGCTACACCTTC.

V is TRBV30 and J is TRBJ1-2; 7 nucleotides align to TRBD1. The germline V gene encodes CDR1 GTSNPN and CDR2 SVGIG (reference sequence). The V gene end was trimmed by 0 bases and the J gene end by 7 bases; junction bases not matched to a gene: 11. The CDR3 contains 15 residues. The CDR3, as DNA: TGTGCCTGGAGTGTACCGACGGACAGGACGGTTGGCTACACCTTC. Translation: CAWSVPTDRTVGYTF.

V is TRBV7-9 and J is TRBJ1-4; possible D gene TRBD1, 6 bases. This CDR3 is 15 amino acids long. V shed 5 bases and J shed 6 bases, with 16 bases lying between them. Germline V gene sequence: CDR1 SEHNR, CDR2 FQNEAQ (reference sequence). CDR3 region: CASSRGQLQYEKLFF. The CDR3 DNA reads as TGTGCCAGCAGCCGCGGACAGCTTCAATATGAAAAACTGTTTTTT.

The chain employs TRBV5-4 and TRBJ1-6; 7 bases map to TRBD1. The V segment lost 8 bases and the J segment 7 bases; nucleotides outside the gene matches: 9. The CDR3 contains 14 residues. CDR1 SGHNT and CDR2 YYREEE come from the germline V gene (reference sequence). The CDR3 bases are TGTGCCAGATGCCCGGACAGGATGAATTCACCCCTCCACTTT. Protein: CARCPDRMNSPLHF.

This rearrangement joins TRBV3-1 (or the pseudogene TRBV3-2) to TRBJ2-7, with 7 bases lining up with TRBD1. The CDR3 has 14 amino acids. Germline CDR1 reads LGHDT; CDR2 reads YNNKEL (reference sequence). J gave up 2 bases and V 2 bases, and 3 bases lay outside the gene matches. CDR3 DNA: TGTGCCAGCAGCCAATTCGGACAGGCCTACGAGCAGTACTTC. It translates to CASSQFGQAYEQYF.

The genes are TRBV21-1 and TRBJ1-5. TRBV21-1 is designated a pseudogene. This CDR3 has 20 residues. CDR3 loop: CASSKNPIGGPGGFGQPQHF. CDR3 DNA: TGTGCCAGCAGCAAAAATCCAATCGGGGGGCCGGGAGGCTTTGGACAGCCCCAGCATTTT.

The chain has TRBV25-1 and TRBJ1-4, with a tentative D call TRBD1 (6 bases). The CDR3 length is 16 residues. Trimming shortened V by 3 bases and J by 0 bases, and 11 bases separated the two germline ends. Per the germline V gene, CDR1 is MGHDK and CDR2 is SYGVNS. CDR3: CASSDLRTATNEKLFF. As DNA, the CDR3 is TGTGCCAGCAGTGATCTAAGGACAGCAACTAATGAAAAACTGTTTTTT.

The V call is TRBV2, the J call TRBJ2-1, with 12 positions matching TRBD2. Germline V lookup: CDR1 SNHLY, CDR2 FYNNEI. The CDR3 contains 15 residues. Trimming cost V 5 bases and J 9 bases; bases outside gene matches: 8. CDR3 sequence reads: CASSRLAGERSEQFF. The CDR3 DNA is TGTGCCAGCAGTCGACTAGCGGGAGAAAGAAGTGAGCAGTTCTTC.

The J gene is TRBJ2-7, the V gene TRBV9; unclear D gene. The CDR3 contains 16 residues. V lost 1 base, J lost 3 bases, and 17 bases lay in between. Germline-derived CDR1 and CDR2 are SGDLS and YYNGEE. CDR3 loop: CASSVTETSGIYEQYF. In DNA, the CDR3 is TGTGCCAGCAGCGTAACAGAGACAAGTGGTATCTACGAGCAGTACTTC.

CDR3 nucleotide sequence: TGTGCCGGAGGTACCGGGGAGCTGTTTTTT. Translation gives CAGGTGELFF. J is TRBJ2-2 and V is TRBV7-3, with D tentatively TRBD2 (5 bases). V was shortened by 11 bases and J by 5 bases, with 6 bases between the two germline ends. The CDR3 contains 10 residues. Germline V gene sequence: CDR1 SGHTA, CDR2 FQGTGA. Based on the CDR3 plus reference TRBV7-3 and TRBJ2-2, the full variable domain is GAGVSQTPSNKVTEKGKYVELRCDPISGHTALYWYRQSLGQGPEFLIYFQGTGAADDSGLPNDRFFAVRPEGSVSTLKIQRTERGDSAVYLCAGGTGELFFGEGSRLTVL.

The CDR3 protein is CATSREYPGTTTDTQYF. CDR3 DNA sequence: TGTGCCACCAGCAGAGAGTATCCCGGGACTACCACAGATACGCAGTATTTT. The rearrangement uses TRBV15 and TRBJ2-3; TRBD2 matches at 7 bases. The J segment lost 2 bases and the V segment lost 0 bases, leaving 8 bases of the junction unmatched. The length of the CDR3 is 17 residues. The germline gives CDR1 LNHNV, CDR2 YYDKDF (reference sequence).

In its sample, this clone was seen once. The chain joins TRBV28 to TRBJ2-3; TRBD2 agrees at 11 bases. V was pared by 4 bases and J by 6 bases, with 12 bases of the junction left unmatched. Looked up from germline, CDR1 is MDHEN and CDR2 is SYDVKM. The CDR3 is 17 residues long. CDR3 loop: CASSSSVVAGGVDTQYF. The CDR3 coding sequence is TGTGCCAGCAGTTCCTCGGTGGTAGCGGGAGGGGTGGATACGCAGTATTTT.

The chain uses TRBV30 and TRBJ1-3; D is unresolved. Trimming cost V 3 bases and J 3 bases, with 9 bases left between them. The CDR3 contains 13 residues. CDR1 is GTSNPN and CDR2 is SVGIG in the germline V gene (reference sequence). DNA for the CDR3: TGTGCCTGGAGCGGAGGGAATGGAAACACCATATATTTT. This codes for CAWSGGNGNTIYF.

Written as DNA, the CDR3 is TGCAGCGACGACTTGACAGGGGACAACTATGGCTACACCTTC. It specifies CSDDLTGDNYGYTF. The gene calls are TRBV29-1 and TRBJ1-2; 8 nucleotides agree with TRBD1. Germline loops: CDR1 SQVTM, CDR2 ANQGSEA. The CDR3 loop spans 14 amino acids. The junction had 9 bases not matched to a gene; V was cut back by 7 bases and J by 2 bases.

The J gene is TRBJ2-7, the V gene TRBV11-2; D perhaps matches TRBD2 (6 bases). V was shortened by 5 bases and J by 4 bases, with 21 bases between the two germline ends. Germline V gene lookup returns CDR1 SGHAT and CDR2 FQNNGV. The CDR3 sequence is 16 residues long. CDR3 in amino acids: CASSPRLERKTYEQYF. In DNA form, the CDR3 reads TGTGCCAGCAGCCCCAGACTAGAGCGGAAGACATACGAGCAGTACTTC. The whole variable domain, remainder taken from reference TRBV11-2 and TRBJ2-7, is EAGVAQSPRYKIIEKRQSVAFWCNPISGHATLYWYQQILGQGPKLLIQFQNNGVVDDSQLPKDRFSAERLKGVDSTLKIQPAKLEDSAVYLCASSPRLERKTYEQYFGPGTRLTVT.

This clone was seen a handful of times. The CDR3 DNA is TGTGCCAGCAGCCAAGCCCAAAGCCCTAGCGGGAGAACAGATACGCAGTATTTT. It encodes CASSQAQSPSGRTDTQYF. This chain links TRBV3-1 (or the pseudogene TRBV3-2) with TRBJ2-3; 10 bases align to TRBD2. The CDR3 consists of 18 residues. Trimming took 1 base from V and 3 from J; bases not matched to a gene: 10. Germline lookup yields CDR1 LGHDT and CDR2 YNNKEL (reference sequence).

The chain employs TRBV7-9 and TRBJ1-1; 7 bases are shared with TRBD1. V shed 5 bases and J 3 bases; nucleotides not matched to a gene: 9. Germline V gives CDR1 SEHNR, CDR2 FQNEAQ (reference sequence). The CDR3 loop spans 15 amino acids. In DNA, the CDR3 is TGTGCCAGCAGCCCCGGACAGGATGGGTACACTGAAGCTTTCTTT. This translates into CASSPGQDGYTEAFF.

The gene calls are TRBV14 and TRBJ1-1; D not certain. CDR1 is SGHDN, CDR2 FVKESK, per germline. Trimming shortened V by 8 bases and J by 1 base, and 11 bases separated the two germline ends. The CDR3 runs 13 residues. In DNA form, the CDR3 reads TGTGCCAGCGTCCGGGATGGGAACACTGAAGCTTTCTTT. Translated, it gives CASVRDGNTEAFF.

This chain uses TRBV9 with TRBJ2-1; 10 bases align to TRBD2. J gave up 6 bases and V 0 bases, and 3 bases lay outside the gene matches. The CDR3 sequence is 15 residues long. The germline CDR1 and CDR2 sequences are SGDLS and YYNGEE. The CDR3, as DNA: TGTGCCAGCAGCGTAGAAGCGGGAGGGCCCAATGAGCAGTTCTTC. It yields the protein CASSVEAGGPNEQFF.

This clone was observed a handful of times. The CDR3 DNA reads as TGTGCCAGCAGTGAAGAGTGGGGGAGGGAAAAACTGTTTTTT. Protein product: CASSEEWGREKLFF. V is TRBV6-1 and J is TRBJ1-4, with D perhaps matching TRBD1 (5 bases). The V end was cut by 1 base, the J end by 8 bases, with 11 bases between. The CDR3 contains 14 residues. The germline gives CDR1 MNHNS, CDR2 SASEGT.

This chain links TRBV29-1 with TRBJ2-3, with 11 bases identical to TRBD1. The CDR3 runs 14 residues. The germline gives CDR1 SQVTM, CDR2 ANQGSEA. Trimming cost V 5 bases and J 5 bases; bases outside gene matches: 6. The CDR3 here is CSVPGQGAQDTQYF. In nucleotides, the CDR3 is TGCAGCGTTCCTGGACAGGGGGCGCAAGATACGCAGTATTTT.

The chain is built from TRBV28 and TRBJ2-5; 7 nucleotides agree with TRBD1. V lost 5 bases, J lost 5 bases, and 11 bases stayed unmatched. Germline V CDR1 and CDR2: MDHEN, SYDVKM. The CDR3 runs 15 residues. This CDR3 reads CASSPPTTGRETQYF. In DNA form, the CDR3 reads TGTGCCAGCAGTCCGCCGACGACAGGGCGGGAGACCCAGTACTTC.

The rearrangement joins TRBV13 to TRBJ1-3; a weak D match, TRBD1 (5 bases). The V gene's germline CDR1 is PRHDT and CDR2 FYEKMQ (reference sequence). The CDR3 has 16 amino acids. V was cut by 1 base and J by 0 bases, with 10 bases left in between. The CDR3 spells CASSLEGVHSGNTIYF. The CDR3 coding sequence is TGTGCCAGCAGCTTAGAAGGGGTTCACTCTGGAAACACCATATATTTT.

The V call is TRBV7-8, the J call TRBJ2-7; D unclear. The CDR3 length is 13 residues. The germline gives CDR1 SGHVS, CDR2 FQNEAQ. Between the trimmed V and J ends, which lost 1 base and 3 bases, there was a span of 7 bases. CDR3 in amino acids: CASSLGPSYEQYF. Here the CDR3 DNA reads TGTGCCAGCAGCTTAGGGCCTAGCTACGAGCAGTACTTC.

The rearrangement joins TRBV19 to TRBJ2-7; D may be TRBD2 (6 bases). Trimming stripped 5 bases from V and 3 bases from J, with 14 bases between. The CDR3 loop spans 14 amino acids. CDR1 and CDR2 from the germline V gene are LNHDA and SQIVND (reference sequence). The CDR3 here is CASSERVGSYEQYF. The CDR3 bases are TGTGCCAGTAGTGAGCGGGTTGGCAGCTACGAGCAGTACTTC.

This clone showed up many times. This sample includes further DNA sequences coding for the same CDR3. The chain carries TRBV5-1 and TRBJ2-1; 9 bases map to TRBD2. Germline V gene sequence: CDR1 SGHRS, CDR2 YFSETQ. This CDR3 has 15 amino acids. J gave up 2 bases and V 5 bases, and 5 bases lay outside the gene matches. The CDR3 spells CASSYRLAAYNEQFF. In DNA form, the CDR3 reads TGCGCCAGCAGTTACCGACTAGCGGCCTACAATGAGCAGTTCTTC.

The table lists this clone with a count of one. The chain couples TRBV7-9 to TRBJ2-4; maybe TRBD1 (5 bases). The CDR3 has 15 residues. The germline gives CDR1 SEHNR, CDR2 FQNEAQ (reference sequence). The V end lost 1 base, the J end lost 5 bases, and 12 bases lay between the germline ends. The CDR3 DNA reads TGTGCCAGCAGCTTAGGAAGCAGGGCTGAAAACATTCAGTACTTC. It yields the protein CASSLGSRAENIQYF.

The table lists this clone with a count of one. CDR3 bases: TGTGCCAGTAGTATAGGTCATCTAGCGGGGGACTCCTACGAGCAGTACTTC. This gives the protein CASSIGHLAGDSYEQYF. This sequence joins TRBV19 and TRBJ2-7; 10 nucleotides line up with TRBD2. With V trimmed by 1 base and J by 0 bases, 6 bases remained unmatched. The CDR3 is 17 residues long. CDR1 LNHDA and CDR2 SQIVND come from the germline V gene (reference sequence).

The rearrangement links TRBV4-1 to TRBJ1-3; no definite D call. Between the trimmed V and J ends, which lost 0 bases and 4 bases, there was a span of 10 bases. The CDR3 is 15 amino acids. CDR1 and CDR2 (germline): MGHRA, YSYEKL. CDR3 in DNA: TGCGCCAGCAGCCAAGAGACGGGTTTGGGAAACACCATATATTTT. Translating it yields CASSQETGLGNTIYF.

The chain is built from TRBV6-5 and TRBJ1-5, with D perhaps TRBD1 (5 bases). V was shortened by 6 bases and J by 2 bases, with 8 bases between the two germline ends. This CDR3 is 13 amino acids long. Germline lookup yields CDR1 MNHEY and CDR2 SVGAGI. This chain's CDR3 is CASRSTGNQPQHF. CDR3 DNA: TGTGCCAGCAGGTCGACAGGCAATCAGCCCCAGCATTTT.

The V gene is TRBV4-1, the J gene TRBJ1-2; TRBD1 aligns across 7 bases. The trim removed 1 base at V and 5 bases at J, leaving 4 bases unmatched. Germline V gene sequence: CDR1 MGHRA, CDR2 YSYEKL. This CDR3 contains 14 residues. The DNA of the CDR3 is TGCGCCAGCAGCCAAGTAACACAGGGGTATGGCTACACCTTC. Its translation: CASSQVTQGYGYTF.